This T cell receptor (beta chain) was sequenced in a study of CD8 T cells in Susac syndrome. Germline assignment: CDR1 SGDLS and CDR2 YYNGEE. Trimming removed 3 bases from V and 5 bases from J, with 14 bases in between. The CDR3 has 14 amino acids. It was with random hexamers that roughly 0.45 to 1 ug RNA was reverse transcribed. TCRdb recomputed calls from the immunoSEQ multiplex PCR reads with MiXCR, one row per CDR3 protein. The sample lists roughly 200,000 distinct CDR3 sequences, roughly 96% occurring once. The receptor's source is a human donor in good health. The V and J genes are TRBV9 and TRBJ2-5; D possibly corresponds to TRBD2 (5 bases). Sequenced material: CD4+ T cells from PBMCs. In nucleotides, the CDR3 is TGTGCCAGCAGCGGAGGGCCGGATCGGGAGACCCAGTACTTC. This sequence encodes CASSGGPDRETQYF.